The rows below give T cell receptor beta chains drawn from one sample of a study of blood T cell repertoires in COVID-19. Using immunoSEQ multiplex PCR, the repertoire was profiled, and TCRdb retains in-frame clones only, with some absent. The repertoire holds some 350,000 clones, with roughly nine tenths as singletons. The sequencing input was PBMCs or T cells enriched from blood (not recorded which). All receptors derive from a woman younger than 45 who had recovered from COVID-19. Each CDR3 is given with its conserved first and last residue. D genes are given only for firm matches. Rows give clone size only sometimes, using once, few, many, or a class for an expanded clone.

CDR3 DNA: TGTGCCAGCAGCTTATTTGACGGAGATAGCAATCAGCCCCAGCATTTT
CDR3 protein: CASSLFDGDSNQPQHF
D gene: NA
V gene: TRBV7-8
clone size: NA
J gene: TRBJ1-5

CDR3 DNA: TGCGCCAGCAGCTCGGAGGGGGCGCGGACCTTC
CDR3 protein: CASSSEGARTF
D gene: TRBD1
V gene: TRBV5-1
clone size: NA
J gene: TRBJ1-2

CDR3 DNA: TGTGCCAGCAGTTCCCTGGGACTAGCGGGAATAACCGGGGAGCTGTTTTTT
CDR3 protein: CASSSLGLAGITGELFF
D gene: TRBD2
V gene: TRBV27
clone size: NA
J gene: TRBJ2-2

CDR3 DNA: TGTGCCAGTAGTCCAACGGACAGGCCAGGCACTGAAGCTTTCTTT
CDR3 protein: CASSPTDRPGTEAFF
D gene: TRBD1
V gene: TRBV19
clone size: NA
J gene: TRBJ1-1

CDR3 DNA: TGTGCCAGCAGCCGTAGACAGGGGACTAATGAAAAACTGTTTTTT
CDR3 protein: CASSRRQGTNEKLFF
D gene: TRBD1
V gene: TRBV7-2
clone size: NA
J gene: TRBJ1-4

CDR3 DNA: TGCGCCAGCAGCTTGGGACAGGGTAATTCACCCCTCCACTTT
CDR3 protein: CASSLGQGNSPLHF
D gene: TRBD1
V gene: TRBV5-1
clone size: NA
J gene: TRBJ1-6

CDR3 DNA: TGTGCCAGCGCCCCGGGACTAGACACCACCCAGTACTTC
CDR3 protein: CASAPGLDTTQYF
D gene: TRBD2
V gene: TRBV12-3/TRBV12-4
clone size: NA
J gene: TRBJ2-5

CDR3 DNA: TGTGCCAGCAGCCCTGGACAGGGGAACACTGAAGCTTTCTTT
CDR3 protein: CASSPGQGNTEAFF
D gene: TRBD1
V gene: TRBV5-4
clone size: NA
J gene: TRBJ1-1

CDR3 DNA: TGTGCCAGCAGCGGAATACGAAACGGGGGCTACACCTTC
CDR3 protein: CASSGIRNGGYTF
D gene: NA
V gene: TRBV5-6
clone size: NA
J gene: TRBJ1-2

CDR3 DNA: TGCAGCGTTACATTACAGGGTCAGCAGTACTTC
CDR3 protein: CSVTLQGQQYF
D gene: NA
V gene: TRBV29-1
clone size: NA
J gene: TRBJ2-7

CDR3 DNA: TGTGCCAGCAGCTTAGGACAGAGCTCTGGAAACACCATATATTTT
CDR3 protein: CASSLGQSSGNTIYF
D gene: NA
V gene: TRBV11-2
clone size: NA
J gene: TRBJ1-3

CDR3 DNA: TGTCCACTGAGGGGGACCTCCTACGAGCAGTACTTC
CDR3 protein: CPLRGTSYEQYF
D gene: NA
V gene: TRBV27
clone size: NA
J gene: TRBJ2-7

CDR3 DNA: TGTGCCAGCAGCCCACAGGGGGGTACTGGGGCCAACGTCCTGACTTTC
CDR3 protein: CASSPQGGTGANVLTF
D gene: TRBD1
V gene: TRBV7-2
clone size: many
J gene: TRBJ2-6

CDR3 DNA: TGTGCCAGCAGCCAAGGAGGACGGGAGGTTGGTGCTTTCTTT
CDR3 protein: CASSQGGREVGAFF
D gene: NA
V gene: TRBV11-2
clone size: NA
J gene: TRBJ1-1

CDR3 DNA: TGTGCCAGCAGTTGGACAGGGAGAGAACAGTTCTTC
CDR3 protein: CASSWTGREQFF
D gene: TRBD1
V gene: TRBV12-3/TRBV12-4
clone size: NA
J gene: TRBJ2-1

CDR3 DNA: TGTGCCAGCGGCGACGGGACCTACAATGAGCAGTTCTTC
CDR3 protein: CASGDGTYNEQFF
D gene: NA
V gene: TRBV6-5
clone size: NA
J gene: TRBJ2-1

CDR3 DNA: TGTGCCAGCAGCAAACCGGGACAGGGTTACAATGAGCAGTTCTTC
CDR3 protein: CASSKPGQGYNEQFF
D gene: TRBD1
V gene: TRBV28
clone size: NA
J gene: TRBJ2-1

CDR3 DNA: TGCGCCAGCAGCCTCAGGGACGAGCAGTACTTC
CDR3 protein: CASSLRDEQYF
D gene: NA
V gene: TRBV5-1
clone size: NA
J gene: TRBJ2-7

CDR3 DNA: TGTGCCAGCAGAGACACTCTGGACAGGGGGCTCAGTGGGGAGCAGTACTTC
CDR3 protein: CASRDTLDRGLSGEQYF
D gene: TRBD1
V gene: TRBV2
clone size: NA
J gene: TRBJ2-7

CDR3 DNA: TGTGCCAGCAGCTTGGACAGATCGAACACTGAAGCTTTCTTT
CDR3 protein: CASSLDRSNTEAFF
D gene: NA
V gene: TRBV5-4
clone size: once
J gene: TRBJ1-1

CDR3 DNA: TGTGCCAGCAGGGAACTAGCGGGGCTTAACAATGAGCAGTTCTTC
CDR3 protein: CASRELAGLNNEQFF
D gene: TRBD2
V gene: TRBV2
clone size: NA
J gene: TRBJ2-1

CDR3 DNA: TGTGCCACCAGTGCAACCGGTTCCAAAAACATTCAGTACTTC
CDR3 protein: CATSATGSKNIQYF
D gene: NA
V gene: TRBV24-1
clone size: NA
J gene: TRBJ2-4

CDR3 DNA: TGCAGCGTGTCGGACAGGGTGAAAAACTATGGCTACACCTTC
CDR3 protein: CSVSDRVKNYGYTF
D gene: TRBD1
V gene: TRBV29-1
clone size: NA
J gene: TRBJ1-2

CDR3 DNA: TGTGCCAGCAGTTCGCTAAAGGGACAGGGTTTAATAAAGACCCAGTACTTC
CDR3 protein: CASSSLKGQGLIKTQYF
D gene: TRBD1
V gene: TRBV27
clone size: NA
J gene: TRBJ2-5

CDR3 DNA: TGTGCCAGCACCAAAGGAGGGGGTGAGACCCAGTACTTC
CDR3 protein: CASTKGGGETQYF
D gene: NA
V gene: TRBV7-9
clone size: NA
J gene: TRBJ2-5

CDR3 DNA: TGTGCCAGCAGCCCAAGGAGGGGTGGTACCTACGAGCAGTACTTC
CDR3 protein: CASSPRRGGTYEQYF
D gene: NA
V gene: TRBV7-2
clone size: few
J gene: TRBJ2-7

CDR3 DNA: TGTGCCAGCAGCGCTTATGGGGGGAAAGAGACCCAGTACTTC
CDR3 protein: CASSAYGGKETQYF
D gene: NA
V gene: TRBV9
clone size: NA
J gene: TRBJ2-5

CDR3 DNA: TGCGCCAGCAGCTTGTTCGAGGCACAAGGTCAAAATTCACCCCTCCACTTT
CDR3 protein: CASSLFEAQGQNSPLHF
D gene: NA
V gene: TRBV5-1
clone size: NA
J gene: TRBJ1-6

CDR3 DNA: TGCGCCAGTCGGACAGGGGTGGCCACTGAAGCTTTCTTT
CDR3 protein: CASRTGVATEAFF
D gene: TRBD1
V gene: TRBV10-2
clone size: NA
J gene: TRBJ1-1

CDR3 DNA: TGCGCCAGCAGCATGACTAGCGGAGCGAACACCGGGGAGCTGTTTTTT
CDR3 protein: CASSMTSGANTGELFF
D gene: TRBD2
V gene: TRBV5-1
clone size: NA
J gene: TRBJ2-2

CDR3 DNA: TGTGCCAGCAGCTTAGGGGACAGGGGAGTAACTGAAGCTTTCTTT
CDR3 protein: CASSLGDRGVTEAFF
D gene: TRBD1
V gene: TRBV11-2
clone size: once
J gene: TRBJ1-1

CDR3 DNA: TGTGCCAGCAGCCAAACAGCAAATTCACCCCTCCACTTT
CDR3 protein: CASSQTANSPLHF
D gene: NA
V gene: TRBV13
clone size: NA
J gene: TRBJ1-6

CDR3 DNA: TGTGCCAGTAGCCCTCCCTACGCCTACGAGCAGTACTTC
CDR3 protein: CASSPPYAYEQYF
D gene: NA
V gene: TRBV19
clone size: NA
J gene: TRBJ2-7

CDR3 DNA: TGTGCCAGTGGCGGGACAGCGAACACCGGGGAGCTGTTTTTT
CDR3 protein: CASGGTANTGELFF
D gene: NA
V gene: TRBV19
clone size: NA
J gene: TRBJ2-2

CDR3 DNA: TGTGCCAGCAGCTTCCCGGGACTAGCTCCCGATGAGCAGTTCTTC
CDR3 protein: CASSFPGLAPDEQFF
D gene: TRBD2
V gene: TRBV7-2
clone size: NA
J gene: TRBJ2-1

CDR3 DNA: TGTGCCAGCAGGCAGGTTTTGGCCTCCTACGAGCAGTACTTC
CDR3 protein: CASRQVLASYEQYF
D gene: NA
V gene: TRBV2
clone size: few
J gene: TRBJ2-7

CDR3 DNA: TGTGCCAGCAGCTACGACAGGGGGCGGCTGCCAAATCAGCCCCAGCATTTT
CDR3 protein: CASSYDRGRLPNQPQHF
D gene: NA
V gene: TRBV21-1
clone size: NA
J gene: TRBJ1-5

CDR3 DNA: TGTGCCAGCAGCTCCGGACTAGGCGGGTTCTATGGCTACACCTTC
CDR3 protein: CASSSGLGGFYGYTF
D gene: NA
V gene: TRBV7-2
clone size: NA
J gene: TRBJ1-2

CDR3 DNA: TGCGCCAGCAGTGAGCCCTCACAGGTCGGGCGTTCCGGGGAGCTGTTTTTT
CDR3 protein: CASSEPSQVGRSGELFF
D gene: NA
V gene: TRBV10-2
clone size: NA
J gene: TRBJ2-2

CDR3 DNA: TGTGCCAGCAGAGAGACAGCACCCTTACCCTATGGCTACACCTTC
CDR3 protein: CASRETAPLPYGYTF
D gene: NA
V gene: TRBV6-5
clone size: NA
J gene: TRBJ1-2

CDR3 DNA: TGTGCCTGGAGCCTAGGCAAGGAGACCCAGTACTTC
CDR3 protein: CAWSLGKETQYF
D gene: NA
V gene: TRBV30
clone size: once
J gene: TRBJ2-5

CDR3 DNA: TGTGCCAGCAGCCCTCGTATAAATGAAAAACTGTTTTTT
CDR3 protein: CASSPRINEKLFF
D gene: NA
V gene: TRBV7-2
clone size: NA
J gene: TRBJ1-4

CDR3 DNA: TGTGCCAGCAGCTTAGCCGGGACTAGAGGTGGAGATACGCAGTATTTT
CDR3 protein: CASSLAGTRGGDTQYF
D gene: TRBD2
V gene: TRBV7-2
clone size: NA
J gene: TRBJ2-3

CDR3 DNA: TGCAGCGTTGAACGACGGGAGGGATTTTGGGAGACCCAGTACTTC
CDR3 protein: CSVERREGFWETQYF
D gene: TRBD2
V gene: TRBV29-1
clone size: NA
J gene: TRBJ2-5

CDR3 DNA: TGTGCCAGCAGTTTAAGGGGTGTACAAGAGACCCAGTACTTC
CDR3 protein: CASSLRGVQETQYF
D gene: NA
V gene: TRBV27
clone size: once
J gene: TRBJ2-5